Listed here is a single T cell receptor beta chain. Its antigen remains unknown. Per germline, CDR1 LNHDA and CDR2 SQIVND (reference sequence). V lost 4 bases, J lost 0 bases, and 8 bases lay in between. This CDR3 contains 14 residues. TCRdb keeps only in-frame clones here, not all; method: immunoSEQ multiplex PCR. The sample has roughly 96,000 clones, 75% to 90% seen once; the top ten hold 26%. The sample belongs to a study of T cell responses to AZD1222 COVID-19 vaccine. General study findings and limits: Vaccination with two AZD1222 doses was followed by a rise in Spike-specific TCR breadth and depth. Seropositive AZD1222 recipients at baseline numbered only five to seven. Repertoires were collected only later (after the peak T cell response had occurred).

This specimen consisted of peripheral blood, obtained on day 0 of AZD1222 vaccination. This sequence originates from an adult in good health. The rearrangement links TRBV19 to TRBJ2-3; D ambiguous. In nucleotides, the CDR3 is TGTGCCAGTAGTACCCAGAGTAGCACAGATACGCAGTATTTT. It translates to CASSTQSSTDTQYF.